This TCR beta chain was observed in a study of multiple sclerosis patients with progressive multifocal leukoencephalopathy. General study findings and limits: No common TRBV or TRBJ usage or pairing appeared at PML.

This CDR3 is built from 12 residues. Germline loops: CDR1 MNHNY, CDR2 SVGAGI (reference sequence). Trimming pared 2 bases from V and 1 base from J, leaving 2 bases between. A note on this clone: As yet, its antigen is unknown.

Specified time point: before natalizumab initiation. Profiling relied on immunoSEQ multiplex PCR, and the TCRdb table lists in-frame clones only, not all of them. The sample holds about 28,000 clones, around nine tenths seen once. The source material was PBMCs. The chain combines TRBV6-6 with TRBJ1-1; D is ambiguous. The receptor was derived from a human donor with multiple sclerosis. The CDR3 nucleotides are TGTGCCAGCAGTTACAAGAACACTGAAGCTTTCTTT. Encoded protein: CASSYKNTEAFF.